This T cell receptor beta chain derives from a study of metastatic and nonmetastatic thyroid tumors. MiXCR re-clonotyped the PCR reads for TCRdb. The top ten clones hold roughly a sixth of a sample with roughly 10,000 clones, approximately 22% of them seen once. This clone was seen only a few times. An end of the junction differs from the germline gene, which may be a read error. The length of the CDR3 is 17 residues. Germline loops: CDR1 SGDLS, CDR2 YYNGEE. Thyroid surgery was preceded by no treatment in any patient. V usage is TRBV9 and J usage is TRBJ2-3, with D tentatively TRBD1 or TRBD2 (5 bases each). Sequenced input: adjacent normal tissue. The clonotype originates from a female donor with papillary thyroid cancer or a benign thyroid nodule (not recorded which). Some clones in this sample may be carry-over from other donors' samples. The CDR3 coding sequence is TGCGCCAGCAGCGCCGATTACCGGGACGTAAGCACAGATACGCAGTGTTTT. Its translation: CASSADYRDVSTDTQCF.